Listed below are T cell receptor beta chains from one sample, sequenced in a study of OX40 agonist ivuxolimab in advanced cancers. Produced via immunoSEQ multiplex PCR; TCRdb's table is partial and in-frame only. The repertoire holds more than 50,000 clones, with about 85% as singletons. Sequenced material: CD4+ or CD8+ T cells sorted from blood, taken in a trial of the OX40 agonist ivuxolimab. All receptors derive from an adult with an advanced solid tumor such as melanoma, head and neck, liver or kidney cancer. CDR3s leave out the opening cysteine and the closing phenylalanine or tryptophan.

j_call: TRBJ2-3; v_call: TRBV9; cdr3_aa: ASSVYEGGPSRGDTQY
j_call: TRBJ2-3; v_call: TRBV12-5; cdr3_aa: ASGFSVADTQY
j_call: TRBJ1-1; v_call: TRBV18; cdr3_aa: ASSPTENTEAF
j_call: TRBJ2-4; v_call: TRBV5-5; cdr3_aa: ASSRDRVDKNIQY
j_call: TRBJ2-2; v_call: TRBV7-3; cdr3_aa: ASSFSTTNTGELF
j_call: TRBJ1-2; v_call: TRBV5-1; cdr3_aa: ASSGQGTGYT
j_call: TRBJ2-3; v_call: TRBV5-1; cdr3_aa: ASSGTLAGGPYTQY
j_call: TRBJ2-7; v_call: TRBV5-6; cdr3_aa: ASSLASASQY
j_call: TRBJ2-2; v_call: TRBV7-3; cdr3_aa: ASSSDRVTGELF
j_call: TRBJ1-1; v_call: TRBV6-6; cdr3_aa: ASSPLLGATEAF
j_call: TRBJ1-2; v_call: TRBV27; cdr3_aa: ASVPRGRSTYGYT
j_call: TRBJ1-5; v_call: TRBV10-3; cdr3_aa: AISGGQFNQPQH
j_call: TRBJ2-1; v_call: TRBV7-3; cdr3_aa: ASSSLNGLAGSNEQF
j_call: TRBJ1-2; v_call: TRBV30; cdr3_aa: AWAYGGEKGYT
j_call: TRBJ2-3; v_call: TRBV5-1; cdr3_aa: ASSWYRGTDTQY
j_call: TRBJ1-2; v_call: TRBV6-1; cdr3_aa: ASSAAGGTGSNYGYT